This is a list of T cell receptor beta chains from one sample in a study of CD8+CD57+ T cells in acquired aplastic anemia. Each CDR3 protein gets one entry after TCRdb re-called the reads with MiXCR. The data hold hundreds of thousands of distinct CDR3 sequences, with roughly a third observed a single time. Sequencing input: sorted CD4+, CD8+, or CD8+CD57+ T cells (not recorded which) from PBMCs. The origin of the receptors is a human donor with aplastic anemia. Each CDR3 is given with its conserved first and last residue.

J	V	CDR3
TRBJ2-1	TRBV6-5	CASSYTGGDNEQFF
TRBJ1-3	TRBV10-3	CAIRAPDGRVGNTIYF
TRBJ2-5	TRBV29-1	CSVEPGQAETQYF
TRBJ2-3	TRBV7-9	CASSSSVHTDTQYF
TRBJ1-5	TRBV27	CASSLSGDRVQPQHF
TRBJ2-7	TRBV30	CAWSVRNYEQYF
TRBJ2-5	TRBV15	CATSRDLVETQYF
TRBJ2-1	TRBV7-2	CASSLVSSGRTNEQFF
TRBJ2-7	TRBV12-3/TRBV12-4	CASSQISTEQYF
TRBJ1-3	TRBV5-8	CASSLGQTHGNTIYF
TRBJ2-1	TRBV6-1	CASSGLAGRNEQFF
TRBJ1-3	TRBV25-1	CASSEHWADSGNTIYF
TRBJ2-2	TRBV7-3	CASSLAGRDGELFF
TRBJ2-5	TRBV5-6	CASKRSFAGGPGETQYF